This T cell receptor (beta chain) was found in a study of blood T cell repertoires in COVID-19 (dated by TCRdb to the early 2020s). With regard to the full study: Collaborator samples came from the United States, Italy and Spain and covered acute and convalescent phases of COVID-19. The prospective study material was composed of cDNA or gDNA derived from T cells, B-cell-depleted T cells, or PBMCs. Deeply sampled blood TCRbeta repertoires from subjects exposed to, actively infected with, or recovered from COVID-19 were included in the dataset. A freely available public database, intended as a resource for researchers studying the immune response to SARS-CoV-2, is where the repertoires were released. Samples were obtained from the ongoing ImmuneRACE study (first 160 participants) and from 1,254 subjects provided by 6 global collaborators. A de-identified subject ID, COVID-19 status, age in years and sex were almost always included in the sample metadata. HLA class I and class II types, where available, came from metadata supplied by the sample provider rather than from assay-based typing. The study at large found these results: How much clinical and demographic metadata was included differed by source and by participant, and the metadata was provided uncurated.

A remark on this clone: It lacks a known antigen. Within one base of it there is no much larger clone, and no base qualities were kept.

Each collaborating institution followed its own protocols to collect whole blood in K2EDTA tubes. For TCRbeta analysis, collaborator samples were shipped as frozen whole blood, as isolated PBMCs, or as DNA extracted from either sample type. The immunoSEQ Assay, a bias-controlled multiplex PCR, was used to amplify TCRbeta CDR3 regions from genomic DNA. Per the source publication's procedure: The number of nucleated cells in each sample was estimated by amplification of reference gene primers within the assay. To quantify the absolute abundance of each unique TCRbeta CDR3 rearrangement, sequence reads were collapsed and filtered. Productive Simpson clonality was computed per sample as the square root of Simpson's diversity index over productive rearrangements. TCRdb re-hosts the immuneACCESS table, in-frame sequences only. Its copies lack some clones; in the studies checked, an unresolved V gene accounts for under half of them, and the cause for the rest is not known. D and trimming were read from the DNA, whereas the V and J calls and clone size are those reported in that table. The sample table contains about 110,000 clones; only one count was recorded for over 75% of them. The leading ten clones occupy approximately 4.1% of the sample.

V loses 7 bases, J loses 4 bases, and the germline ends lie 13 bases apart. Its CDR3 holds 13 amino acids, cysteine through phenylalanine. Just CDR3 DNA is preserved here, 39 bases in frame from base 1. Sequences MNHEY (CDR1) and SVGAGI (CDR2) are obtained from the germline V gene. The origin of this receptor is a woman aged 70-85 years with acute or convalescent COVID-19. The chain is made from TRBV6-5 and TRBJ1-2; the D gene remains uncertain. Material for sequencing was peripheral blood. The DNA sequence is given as TGTGCCAGCACCCAGGCAGACCTCTATGGCTACACCTTC. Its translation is CASTQADLYGYTF.